This T cell receptor beta chain originates from a study of lymphopenia after photon versus proton radiotherapy. Findings of the study overall: After lymphocyte nadir, photon-treated repertoires showed oligoclonal expansion, especially CD8+ Temra. Relative stability marked proton patients; photon patients lost diversity and naive cells.

Germline assignment: CDR1 KGHSH and CDR2 LQKENI. V dropped 6 bases and J dropped 1 base, with 9 bases sitting between them. The CDR3 has 13 amino acids. As for this clone: What it binds is unknown.

Sequencing was performed with immunoSEQ multiplex PCR; in TCRdb, only in-frame clones are kept and a portion is missing. The repertoire includes around 150,000 clones, roughly nine tenths of them detected once, and around 5% sits in the top ten. This TCR was sampled from a man between 50 and 59 years old with gastric cancer. J is TRBJ2-5 and V is TRBV18, with unresolved D. The sequencing here drew on peripheral blood, taken from a patient treated with photon-based radiotherapy. The CDR3 sequence is CASSTTLQETQYF. The CDR3 nucleotides are TGTGCCAGCTCCACCACACTCCAAGAGACCCAGTACTTC.